Detailed here is one T cell receptor beta chain. The antigen remains unidentified. The sample comes from a study of Ad26.COV2.S vaccination and SARS-CoV-2 variants. Generated by immunoSEQ multiplex PCR, the TCRdb table keeps only in-frame clones and is missing some. The sample includes 200,000 to 300,000 clones, roughly 87% of them seen just once. Whole-study results and caveats: Greater spike-specific TCR breadth was seen in vaccine recipients than in placebo recipients.

Germline assignment: CDR1 MNHEY and CDR2 SVGAGI. This CDR3 contains 15 residues. V shed 0 bases and J shed 0 bases, with 8 bases lying between them. The treatment is: about 20 received Ad26.COV2.S at low or high dose, single or two shots; about 5 received placebo; per-sample allocation not given. On day 63 after the first injection, vaccine and placebo recipients gave samples. This clonotype originated in a person between 18 and 60 years old who received the Ad26.COV2.S COVID-19 vaccine or a placebo. V and J are TRBV6-5 and TRBJ1-1; D gene unclear. The sample in question was peripheral blood, obtained in a trial of Ad26.COV2.S vaccine versus placebo. The CDR3 sequence: CASSYSSSVNTEAFF. CDR3 in DNA: TGTGCCAGCAGTTACTCGTCCAGTGTGAACACTGAAGCTTTCTTT.